Below are 8 T cell receptor beta chains sequenced from a single sample in a study of response to subunit inactivated influenza vaccine. TCRdb passed the RT-PCR reads through MiXCR, listing each CDR3 protein once. The repertoire holds just over 300,000 distinct CDR3 sequences, with 20% to 25% as singletons. The specimen was PBMCs from blood, collected less than 22 months after vaccination. These receptors were obtained from a man in his fifties or sixties who received an inactivated influenza vaccine.

The chain carries TRBV20-1 and TRBJ2-7; the match to TRBD2 covers 8 bases. The CDR3 totals 17 residues. The junction had 17 bases not matched to a gene; V was cut back by 2 bases and J by 5 bases. Per germline, CDR1 DFQATT and CDR2 SNEGSKA (reference sequence). This chain's CDR3 is CSARQYRIAGRIDEQYF. The DNA of the CDR3 is TGCAGTGCTAGACAATACCGGATAGCGGGAAGGATAGACGAGCAGTACTTC.

The V and J genes are TRBV27 and TRBJ2-1, with 9 nucleotides matching TRBD2. Per germline, CDR1 MNHEY and CDR2 SMNVEV (reference sequence). The CDR3 has 14 amino acids. J gave up 5 bases and V 6 bases, and 5 bases lay outside the gene matches. CDR3 DNA: TGTGCCAGCAGACTAGCGGGTCGGCACAATGAGCAGTTCTTC. Translation gives CASRLAGRHNEQFF.

This clonotype came up a few times. The chain has TRBV7-2 and TRBJ1-5, with D uncertain. Trimming left V 1 base short and J 4 bases short, with 11 bases between. The CDR3 runs 15 residues. Germline V gives CDR1 SGHTA, CDR2 FQGNSA. This CDR3 reads CASSLGGTGNQPQHF. DNA of the CDR3: TGTGCCAGCAGCTTAGGGGGTACGGGTAATCAGCCCCAGCATTTT.

This clonotype was seen more than once but under ten times. This chain connects TRBV4-1 to TRBJ2-1, with TRBD2 identical over 13 bases. V shed 2 bases and J 7 bases; nucleotides not matched to a gene: 5. The CDR3 has 16 residues. Germline V lookup: CDR1 MGHRA, CDR2 YSYEKL. The CDR3 DNA sequence: TGCGCCAGCAGCCAAATTACTAGCGGGAGGGGGAATGAGCAGTTCTTC. It specifies CASSQITSGRGNEQFF.

The J gene is TRBJ2-6, the V gene TRBV20-1; D is ambiguous. Germline assignment: CDR1 DFQATT and CDR2 SNEGSKA (reference sequence). Trimming removed 5 bases at V and 0 bases at J, with 11 bases between. The CDR3 consists of 15 residues. CDR3 residues: CSAWARTSGANVLTF. CDR3 DNA sequence: TGCAGTGCTTGGGCCAGGACCTCTGGGGCCAACGTCCTGACTTTC.

This chain uses TRBV5-1 with TRBJ1-4, with D perhaps TRBD1 (5 bases). CDR3 length equals 15 residues. Trimming shortened V by 3 bases and J by 7 bases, and 16 bases separated the two germline ends. CDR1 is SGHRS, CDR2 YFSETQ, per germline. For the CDR3, the DNA is TGCGCCAGCAGCTCGGGACTCACCGGAGGTGAAAAACTGTTTTTT. Translating it yields CASSSGLTGGEKLFF.

This clonotype has a handful of counts. The chain joins TRBV7-9 to TRBJ1-1; 9 bases fit TRBD1. J lost 6 bases, V lost 4 bases, and 9 bases had no gene match. Looked up from germline, CDR1 is SEHNR and CDR2 is FQNEAQ (reference sequence). The length of the CDR3 is 15 residues. The CDR3: CASSSPLQGASEAFF. The DNA of the CDR3 is TGTGCCAGCAGCTCCCCCCTACAGGGGGCCTCTGAAGCTTTCTTT.

The chain has TRBV9 and TRBJ2-7, with D perhaps TRBD1 or TRBD2 (6 bases each). In germline, CDR1 is SGDLS, CDR2 YYNGEE. CDR3 length: 14 residues. V shed 0 bases and J shed 5 bases, with 12 bases lying between them. The CDR3 spells CASSVGVGGHEQYF. The CDR3, as DNA: TGTGCCAGCAGCGTAGGAGTGGGGGGCCACGAGCAGTACTTC.